This T cell receptor (beta chain) emerged from a study of CD8+ T cells in alopecia areata. Study outcomes and limitations: Mouse data revealed clearer TCR sharing than patient data did, a gap possibly tied to HLA. Higher clonality than in normal scalp was seen in lesional scalp, especially alopecia totalis/universalis. Scalp specimens additionally yield sequences from normal skin's resident alphabeta T cells.

As to this clone: The target antigen is unknown.

A FACSAria was used to sort CD4+ and CD8+ T cells. These cells came from PBMCs. Extracted from the samples, RNA was reverse transcribed into cDNA to serve as the sequencing template. Sequencing used immunoSEQ multiplex PCR; TCRdb keeps in-frame clones, though not all of them. In the table there are approximately 100,000 clones, approximately 58% of which are singletons. V lost 3 bases and J 0 bases, leaving 4 bases between the germline ends. The CDR3 has 12 amino acids. Germline CDR1 is SGHDT and CDR2 is YYEEEE. The receptor was derived from a human donor in good health. This chain links TRBV5-6 with TRBJ2-7; D gene unclear. Sample: CD4+ T cells sorted from blood. The CDR3 nucleotides are TGTGCCAGCAGCTGGGACTCCTACGAGCAGTACTTC. Translation: CASSWDSYEQYF.